Listed below are T cell receptor beta chains from one sample, sequenced in a study of T cell responses to AZD1222 COVID-19 vaccine. The repertoire was sequenced with immunoSEQ multiplex PCR; TCRdb's copy has only in-frame clones and lacks some. In the table there are approximately 89,000 clones, approximately 90% of which are singletons. Sequencing was performed on peripheral blood, taken on day 0 of AZD1222 vaccination. The receptors originated from an adult in good health. CDR3s include the opening cysteine and the closing phenylalanine or tryptophan. The D gene is left open where the match is weak. Expanded clones are given a class, and other clones once, few, many or no size at all.

>TRBD1|-|TRBJ1-4|TRBV2
CASSRTGDAWEKLFF
TGTGCCAGCAGTAGGACAGGGGATGCTTGGGAAAAACTGTTTTTT
>TRBD1|-|TRBJ1-3|TRBV6-5
CASSKLGQRANTIYF
TGTGCCAGCAGTAAACTGGGACAGCGGGCAAACACCATATATTTT
>-|-|TRBJ1-4|TRBV28
CASSFLTSEGTNEKLFF
TGTGCCAGCAGTTTTCTAACTTCCGAGGGGACTAATGAAAAACTGTTTTTT
>-|-|TRBJ1-6|TRBV28
CASSPSGGSYNSPLHF
TGTGCCAGCAGTCCATCGGGGGGTTCCTATAATTCACCCCTCCACTTT
>-|-|TRBJ2-5|TRBV18
CASSPLDSPTKETQYF
TGTGCCAGCTCACCACTCGACAGCCCAACAAAAGAGACCCAGTACTTC
>-|-|TRBJ1-1|TRBV12-3/TRBV12-4
CASSLSGRGEAFF
TGTGCCAGCAGTTTAAGCGGCAGGGGTGAAGCTTTCTTT
>TRBD1|once|TRBJ2-7|TRBV4-3
CASSQGQGLEQYF
TGCGCCAGCAGCCAAGGACAGGGTTTGGAGCAGTACTTC
>-|-|TRBJ1-2|TRBV5-8
CASSLGGGYTF
TGTGCCAGCAGCTTGGGAGGTGGCTACACCTTC
>-|few|TRBJ1-5|TRBV24-1
CATSDGGASGQPQHF
TGTGCCACCAGTGATGGGGGGGCATCAGGGCAGCCCCAGCATTTT
>-|-|TRBJ2-4|TRBV5-1
CASSGKNIQYF
TGCGCCAGCAGCGGGAAAAACATTCAGTACTTC
>-|-|TRBJ1-3|TRBV30
CAWSTFFGNTIYF
TGTGCCTGGAGTACCTTCTTCGGAAACACCATATATTTT
>TRBD1|-|TRBJ2-1|TRBV5-1
CASGSTGGLYGYNEQFF
TGCGCCAGCGGATCCACAGGGGGTTTATACGGTTACAATGAGCAGTTCTTC
>TRBD2|-|TRBJ2-2|TRBV9
CASSPRLADTGELFF
TGTGCCAGCAGCCCCCGACTAGCCGACACCGGGGAGCTGTTTTTT
>-|-|TRBJ1-4|TRBV28
CASSGDGGGEKLFF
TGTGCCAGCAGCGGGGACGGAGGCGGGGAAAAACTGTTTTTT
>-|few|TRBJ1-5|TRBV21-1
CASSDPGHFSNQPQHF
TGTGCCAGCAGCGATCCGGGACACTTTAGCAATCAGCCCCAGCATTTT
>TRBD1|-|TRBJ1-1|TRBV5-1
CASSIRPKQGEAFF
TGCGCCAGCAGCATCCGGCCGAAACAGGGGGAAGCTTTCTTT
>-|-|TRBJ1-1|TRBV27
CASSLSIKNTEAFF
TGTGCCAGCAGTTTATCGATTAAGAACACTGAAGCTTTCTTT
>-|-|TRBJ2-3|TRBV28
CASSPSLEQYF
TGTGCCAGCAGCCCCAGTCTGGAACAGTATTTT
>TRBD1|-|TRBJ2-1|TRBV18
CASSNRGTYNEQFF
TGTGCCAGCTCTAACAGGGGAACCTACAATGAGCAGTTCTTC
>TRBD2|-|TRBJ2-2|TRBV29-1
CSAGGRADTGELFF
TGCAGCGCCGGGGGGAGGGCGGACACCGGGGAGCTGTTTTTT
>TRBD1|-|TRBJ2-7|TRBV4-3
CASSQDWRQGALVYF
TGCGCCAGCAGCCAAGATTGGCGGCAGGGGGCATTGGTGTACTTC
>-|-|TRBJ1-1|TRBV7-9
CASSPPGAFF
TGTGCCAGCAGCCCCCCCGGAGCTTTCTTT
>-|-|TRBJ2-7|TRBV14
CASSQDYGTPHEQYF
TGTGCCAGCAGCCAAGATTATGGAACCCCCCACGAGCAGTACTTC
>-|once|TRBJ2-7|TRBV19
CASKGGAGAFYEQYF
TGTGCCAGTAAGGGGGGGGCAGGGGCCTTCTACGAGCAGTACTTC
>TRBD2|-|TRBJ2-3|TRBV6-5
CASSYQRGAGYTQYF
TGTGCCAGCAGTTACCAGCGGGGGGCTGGGTATACGCAGTATTTT
>-|-|TRBJ1-1|TRBV5-1
CASSLPGLGPNTEAFF
TGCGCCAGCAGCTTGCCGGGTCTGGGACCGAACACTGAAGCTTTCTTT
>TRBD2|few|TRBJ2-1|TRBV2
CASRRTSGSYNEQFF
TGTGCCAGCAGACGGACTAGCGGGTCCTACAATGAGCAGTTCTTC
>TRBD1|-|TRBJ1-1|TRBV5-1
CASSGTETVNTEAFF
TGCGCCAGCAGCGGGACAGAGACAGTGAACACTGAAGCTTTCTTT
>-|-|TRBJ1-2|TRBV29-1
CSVEQSPLGKSNYGYTF
TGCAGCGTTGAGCAAAGTCCTTTGGGGAAATCTAACTATGGCTACACCTTC
>TRBD1|-|TRBJ2-7|TRBV6-1
CASSEEGPGQKYF
TGTGCCAGCAGTGAAGAGGGACCGGGACAGAAGTACTTC
>-|-|TRBJ2-7|TRBV4-1
CASSQDTGHYSYEQYF
TGCGCCAGCAGCCAAGATACGGGACACTACTCCTACGAGCAGTACTTC
>-|-|TRBJ2-5|TRBV3-1/TRBV3-2
CASSGGGTRAGASQETQYF
TGTGCCAGCAGCGGAGGGGGGACGAGGGCAGGAGCAAGCCAAGAGACCCAGTACTTC
>TRBD1|-|TRBJ1-3|TRBV7-9
CASSWVDRGLGNTIYF
TGTGCCAGCAGCTGGGTGGACAGGGGGCTCGGAAACACCATATATTTT
>TRBD1|-|TRBJ1-5|TRBV10-3
CATRAGQGRKGNQPQHF
TGTGCCACCAGGGCGGGACAGGGTAGGAAGGGCAATCAGCCCCAGCATTTT
>-|-|TRBJ1-2|TRBV15
CATSSNNWDSAYTF
TGTGCCACCAGCAGCAACAATTGGGACTCTGCCTACACCTTC
>-|-|TRBJ1-1|TRBV7-2
CASSPPRNTEAFF
TGTGCCAGCAGCCCTCCACGGAACACTGAAGCTTTCTTT
>-|-|TRBJ1-5|TRBV6-5
CASSYSSQPQHF
TGTGCCAGCAGTTACTCAAGTCAGCCCCAGCATTTT
>TRBD1|-|TRBJ1-1|TRBV29-1
CSALGTGLGEAFF
TGCAGCGCGTTAGGGACAGGGCTGGGGGAAGCTTTCTTT
>-|-|TRBJ2-5|TRBV5-1
CASSSQHIQETQYF
TGCGCCAGCAGCTCCCAGCATATTCAAGAGACCCAGTACTTC
>-|-|TRBJ2-7|TRBV21-1
CAGSKGTGHFYEQYF
TGTGCCGGCAGCAAAGGGACAGGTCATTTTTACGAGCAGTACTTC
>-|-|TRBJ1-6|TRBV30
CAWRPTRVVPLHF
TGTGCCTGGAGGCCTACCAGGGTAGTGCCCCTCCACTTT
>-|-|TRBJ2-7|TRBV6-2/TRBV6-3
CASSKRETREQYF
TGTGCCAGCAGTAAAAGGGAAACACGGGAGCAGTACTTC
>TRBD2|-|TRBJ2-1|TRBV2
CASSEGTSGYNEQFF
TGTGCCAGCAGTGAAGGGACTAGCGGGTACAATGAGCAGTTCTTC
>-|-|TRBJ2-7|TRBV25-1
CASSFAGTYEQYF
TGTGCCAGCAGTTTTGCAGGGACCTACGAGCAGTACTTC
>TRBD1|once|TRBJ2-5|TRBV7-9
CASSLGGWDRPSGETQYF
TGTGCCAGCAGCTTAGGGGGCTGGGACAGGCCCTCCGGAGAGACCCAGTACTTC